This passage covers 31 T cell receptor beta chains from one sample sequenced in a study of regulatory T cells in long-lasting Graves disease. Time point of the sample: newly diagnosed GD, antithyroid drugs for less than 3 months. PBMC RNA served as the TCR library source. Both iRepertoire HTBI primers and Arm-PCR of CDR3 regions were used to build the TCR beta libraries. TCRdb re-derived calls from the multiplex PCR reads in MiXCR, one entry per CDR3 protein. The sample includes roughly 350,000 distinct CDR3 sequences, around 17% seen only once; the top ten take about 27%. These data are also associated with another study on T cells in Graves' hyperthyroidism and ophthalmopathy.

The source material was peripheral blood mononuclear cells (PBMCs), sampled at new diagnosis, from a patient treated with antithyroid drugs. The receptor set was obtained from a man in his forties with Graves disease.

This clonotype was counted many times. The genes are TRBV7-9 and TRBJ2-2; D may match TRBD1 or TRBD2 (5 bases each). There are 14 residues in the CDR3. The V gene's germline CDR1 is SEHNR and CDR2 FQNEAQ (reference sequence). Trimming took 11 bases from V and 0 from J, leaving 13 bases between them. Here the CDR3 DNA reads TGTGCCCCGACCGGGGCCTCGAACACCGGGGAGCTGTTTTTT. Its translation is CAPTGASNTGELFF. Full variable domain (rest looked up from reference TRBV7-9 and TRBJ2-2): DTGVSQNPRHKITKRGQNVTFRCDPISEHNRLYWYRQTLGQGPEFLTYFQNEAQLEKSRLLSDRFSAERPKGSFSTLEIQRTEQGDSAMYLCAPTGASNTGELFFGEGSRLTVL.

This clonotype was counted only a few times. The CDR3 coding sequence is TGCAGTGCTAGACGGGGAACGTCCTACAATGAGCAGTTCTTC. This sequence encodes CSARRGTSYNEQFF. J is TRBJ2-1 and V is TRBV20-1; maybe TRBD2 (5 bases). Per the germline V gene, CDR1 is DFQATT and CDR2 is SNEGSKA (reference sequence). V lost 2 bases, J lost 1 base, and 9 bases lay in between. CDR3 size: 14 residues.

Note on this clonotype: Since a much larger clone is just one base distant, this may be a read error. V gene TRBV11-2 combines with J gene TRBJ2-7, with D perhaps TRBD2 (6 bases). Germline-derived CDR1 and CDR2 are SGHAT and FQNNGV. V dropped 4 bases and J dropped 7 bases, with 26 bases sitting between them. The CDR3 is made up of 17 amino acids. This CDR3 reads CASSSPHWAGFYNEQYF. As DNA, the CDR3 is TGTGCCAGCAGCTCCCCTCACTGGGCGGGGTTTTACAATGAGCAGTACTTC. The full variable domain, completed using reference TRBV11-2 and TRBJ2-7, is EAGVAQSPRYKIIEKRQSVAFWCNPISGHATLYWYQQILGQGPKLLIQFQNNGVVDDSQLPKDRFSAERLKGVDSTLKIQPAKLEDSAVYLCASSSPHWAGFYNEQYFGPGTRLTVT.

This clonotype showed up many times. The J gene is TRBJ2-2, the V gene TRBV2, with D unclear. The CDR3 runs to 13 residues. Germline lookup yields CDR1 SNHLY and CDR2 FYNNEI. Trimming cost V 3 bases and J 7 bases, with 9 bases left between them. CDR3 coding DNA: TGTGCCAGCAGTGATGAAAGGGTCGGGGAGCTGTTTTTT. Translating it yields CASSDERVGELFF.

The V call is TRBV3-1, the J call TRBJ2-2; 8 bases agree with TRBD2. After removal of 1 base from V and 0 bases from J, the junction contained 16 bases not matched to a gene. The germline CDR1 and CDR2 sequences are LGHDT and YNNKEL (reference sequence). The CDR3 is 21 amino acids. CDR3 DNA: TGTGCCAGCAGCCAAGGGGGAAGCGGGAGAGACAACAACGCGAACACCGGGGAGCTGTTTTTT. This translates into CASSQGGSGRDNNANTGELFF.

As to this clonotype: A clone one base away is much larger, so this may be a read error. The chain uses TRBV7-9 and TRBJ1-1, with TRBD1 as a possible D gene (5 bases). In germline, CDR1 is SEHNR, CDR2 FQNEAQ (reference sequence). The CDR3 is 12 amino acids. V lost 5 bases to trimming and J lost 7 bases, with 11 bases between them. The CDR3 loop reads CASSPDSNEAFF. The CDR3 nucleotides read TGTGCCAGCAGCCCCGACAGCAATGAAGCTTTCTTT.

This clonotype occurred many times. The V and J genes are TRBV12-3 or TRBV12-4 and TRBJ2-1; TRBD2 aligns across 8 bases. The CDR3 contains 14 residues. V was clipped by 3 bases and J by 9 bases; unmatched bases: 7. DNA for the CDR3: TGTGCCAGCAGTTTGTACCCCCGGGGGGGTGAGCAGTTCTTC. Translation: CASSLYPRGGEQFF.

The J gene is TRBJ1-1, the V gene TRBV12-3 or TRBV12-4; D is undetermined. V was clipped by 10 bases and J by 4 bases, with 16 bases between them. This CDR3 has 13 amino acids. This chain's CDR3 is CATADGLGTEAFF. The CDR3 coding sequence is TGTGCCACCGCGGACGGATTGGGCACTGAAGCTTTCTTT.

The rearrangement joins TRBV12-3 or TRBV12-4 to TRBJ1-6, with 7 nucleotides matching TRBD1. J lost 0 bases, V lost 4 bases, and 9 bases had no gene match. The CDR3 consists of 18 residues. The CDR3 is CASSSGTAGSSYNSPLHF. The DNA of the CDR3 is TGTGCCAGCAGTTCCGGGACAGCCGGGAGCTCCTATAATTCACCCCTCCACTTT.

This clonotype has a handful of counts. J is TRBJ1-5 and V is TRBV6-2 or TRBV6-3; D possibly corresponds to TRBD1 (5 bases). Trimming pared 7 bases from V and 5 bases from J, leaving 9 bases between. The CDR3 sequence is 12 residues long. Germline V gene sequence: CDR1 MNHEY, CDR2 SVGEGT. CDR3 loop: CASTGTHQPQHF. The CDR3 DNA sequence: TGTGCCAGCACCGGGACGCATCAGCCCCAGCATTTT.

This clonotype was seen repeatedly, ten times or more. The chain carries TRBV29-1 and TRBJ2-3, with D maybe TRBD1 (5 bases). From germline, CDR1 is SQVTM and CDR2 ANQGSEA. Trimming took off 6 bases at V and 0 bases at J, with 13 bases between the two ends. The CDR3 length is 14 residues. CDR3 sequence: CSVPVAGSTDTQYF. DNA for the CDR3: TGCAGCGTGCCGGTGGCAGGGAGCACAGATACGCAGTATTTT.

There are a few counts of this clonotype. The chain links TRBV4-1 to TRBJ1-5; 9 bases are a match to TRBD1. J was trimmed by 5 bases and V by 1 base; bases with no gene match: 3. The CDR3 is 15 amino acids. Germline V gene lookup returns CDR1 MGHRA and CDR2 YSYEKL. The CDR3 DNA is TGCGCCAGCAGCCAAGTAGGGACAGGGCATCAGCCCCAGCATTTT. Its translation: CASSQVGTGHQPQHF.

This clonotype has at least ten counts. The chain has TRBV7-2 and TRBJ2-2; tentative D call: TRBD2 (6 bases). The CDR3 length is 15 residues. Germline CDR1 reads SGHTA; CDR2 reads FQGNSA. Trimming left V 3 bases short and J 6 bases short, with 14 bases between. Here the CDR3 DNA reads TGTGCCAGCAGCTTGGGGCGGGGCATCGCCGGGGAGCTGTTTTTT. It is translated as CASSLGRGIAGELFF.

This chain joins TRBV20-1 and TRBJ2-3; the match to TRBD2 covers 7 bases. CDR1 is DFQATT and CDR2 is SNEGSKA in the germline V gene (reference sequence). The V segment lost 3 bases and the J segment 5 bases; nucleotides outside the gene matches: 11. CDR3 length: 15 residues. DNA of the CDR3: TGCAGTGCTAGCTTCGGGGGAGGGCCTAAAGATACGCAGTATTTT. The encoded protein is CSASFGGGPKDTQYF.

This clonotype showed up many times. V gene TRBV7-8 combines with J gene TRBJ1-3; 7 bases line up with TRBD1. V lost 7 bases to trimming and J lost 0 bases; unmatched junction nucleotides: 6. The CDR3 sequence is 15 residues long. The V gene's germline CDR1 is SGHVS and CDR2 FQNEAQ. CDR3 protein: CASNPGTVSGNTIYF. The CDR3 DNA follows: TGTGCCAGCAACCCCGGGACAGTCTCTGGAAACACCATATATTTT.

This clonotype was counted at least ten times. V gene TRBV4-1 combines with J gene TRBJ1-2; 8 nucleotides agree with TRBD1. CDR3 length: 23 amino acids. Trimming removed 1 base from V and 4 bases from J; junction bases left unmatched: 29. Germline-derived CDR1 and CDR2 are MGHRA and YSYEKL. CDR3 coding DNA: TGCGCCAGCAGCCAAGTCTTAGCAGGGGGCGTTGCTTTAGGCCGAAGACTTTTCTATGGCTACACCTTC. Its translation is CASSQVLAGGVALGRRLFYGYTF.

V gene TRBV20-1 combines with J gene TRBJ2-5; TRBD2 is a possible D gene (7 bases). This CDR3 has 13 amino acids. Per germline, CDR1 DFQATT and CDR2 SNEGSKA (reference sequence). CDR3 nucleotide sequence: TGCAGCGCACCTAGGGGGGGGCAATCGGACCAGTACTTC. This gives the protein CSAPRGGQSDQYF.

This clonotype was seen at least ten times. The chain recombines TRBV28 with TRBJ2-5; D may be TRBD2 (5 bases). Trimming pared 5 bases from V and 5 bases from J, leaving 12 bases between. CDR1 is MDHEN, CDR2 SYDVKM, per germline. The CDR3 contains 13 residues. The CDR3 sequence is CASSRGRRETQYF. CDR3 in DNA: TGTGCCAGCAGTCGAGGGCGAAGGGAGACCCAGTACTTC.

This clonotype was counted a few times. The CDR3 spells CASSFLAGGLDTQYF. DNA for the CDR3: TGTGCCAGCAGCTTCCTAGCGGGGGGGCTGGATACGCAGTATTTT. V usage is TRBV5-4 and J usage is TRBJ2-3; 12 positions agree with TRBD2. V was pared by 2 bases and J by 6 bases, with 4 bases of the junction left unmatched. Germline loops: CDR1 SGHNT, CDR2 YYREEE (reference sequence). The CDR3 is 15 residues long.

This clonotype was seen more than once but under ten times. The gene calls are TRBV19 and TRBJ1-1; D not certain. The CDR3 sequence is 14 residues long. Per germline, CDR1 LNHDA and CDR2 SQIVND (reference sequence). Trimming shortened V by 4 bases and J by 4 bases, and 13 bases separated the two germline ends. The CDR3 nucleotides are TGTGCCAGTAGTAAGTTAGGGATGGGCACTGAAGCTTTCTTT. It codes for CASSKLGMGTEAFF.

CDR3 residues: CASSAGTFETQYF. The CDR3 DNA sequence: TGTGCCAGCAGCGCGGGGACGTTTGAGACCCAGTACTTC. The chain is built from TRBV9 and TRBJ2-5; either TRBD1 or TRBD2 may supply D (5 bases each). The CDR3 length is 13 residues. Germline V gene sequence: CDR1 SGDLS, CDR2 YYNGEE. V lost 3 bases to trimming and J lost 5 bases, with 11 bases between them.

This clonotype turned up a few times. This chain links TRBV14 with TRBJ2-7; no definite D call. CDR1 is SGHDN, CDR2 FVKESK, per germline. V was shortened by 1 base and J by 7 bases, with 8 bases between the two germline ends. This CDR3 is 12 amino acids long. The CDR3 reads CASSQGLDEQYF. CDR3 coding DNA: TGTGCCAGCAGCCAAGGCCTGGATGAGCAGTACTTC.

At least ten counts were recorded for this clonotype. This chain joins TRBV12-3 or TRBV12-4 and TRBJ2-6; no definite D call. The CDR3 totals 16 residues. V shed 4 bases and J shed 2 bases, with 12 bases lying between them. The CDR3 nucleotides are TGTGCCAGCAGTTCGCCCTCCGTCGCTGGGGCCAACGTCCTGACTTTC. Its translation is CASSSPSVAGANVLTF.

There are a few counts of this clonotype. The chain is built from TRBV7-2 and TRBJ2-4; weak D call: TRBD2 (5 bases). Trimming removed 2 bases from V and 10 bases from J, with 12 bases in between. The CDR3 covers 13 residues. Germline V CDR1 and CDR2: SGHTA, FQGNSA. The CDR3 region is CASSLPGLSIQYF. CDR3 bases: TGTGCCAGCAGCTTACCGGGGTTGAGTATTCAGTACTTC.

This clonotype was seen repeatedly, ten times or more. The genes are TRBV5-5 and TRBJ2-3, with TRBD2 matching 12 bases. Germline V CDR1 and CDR2: SGHKS, YYEKEE (reference sequence). V dropped 0 bases and J dropped 5; count of bases not matched to a gene: 4. The CDR3 has 16 amino acids. CDR3 loop: CASSLGTSGTVDTQYF. CDR3 in DNA: TGTGCCAGCAGCTTGGGGACTAGCGGGACGGTAGATACGCAGTATTTT. Based on the CDR3 plus reference TRBV5-5 and TRBJ2-3, the full variable domain is DAGVTQSPTHLIKTRGQQVTLRCSPISGHKSVSWYQQVLGQGPQFIFQYYEKEERGRGNFPDRFSARQFPNYSSELNVNALLLGDSALYLCASSLGTSGTVDTQYFGPGTRLTVL.

This clonotype was recorded only once. The CDR3, as DNA: TGTGCCAGCAGCTTAGACGAGGTCTCCTACGAGCAGTACTTC. Its translation: CASSLDEVSYEQYF. The chain couples TRBV11-2 to TRBJ2-7; D remains ambiguous. CDR1 and CDR2 (germline): SGHAT, FQNNGV. V lost 0 bases and J 0 bases, leaving 6 bases between the germline ends. This CDR3 is 14 amino acids long.

V is TRBV5-1 and J is TRBJ2-7; perhaps D is TRBD1 or TRBD2 (5 bases each). The CDR3 length is 13 residues. Germline assignment: CDR1 SGHRS and CDR2 YFSETQ. V lost 4 bases, J lost 6 bases, and 14 bases lay in between. The CDR3 DNA follows: TGCGCCAGCAGCAGGGACGTGGGGACCGAGCAGTACTTC. It encodes CASSRDVGTEQYF.

The rearrangement joins TRBV5-1 to TRBJ1-3; no firm D call. Germline V gene data show CDR1 as SGHRS and CDR2 as YFSETQ. The CDR3 is 12 amino acids. V was cut by 4 bases and J by 4 bases, with 6 bases left in between. CDR3 sequence: CASSATGNTIYF. The CDR3 DNA sequence: TGCGCCAGCAGCGCGACAGGAAACACCATATATTTT.

This clonotype was counted a few times. The chain employs TRBV24-1 and TRBJ1-3, with D hard to call. Germline lookup yields CDR1 KGHDR and CDR2 SFDVKD. With 2 bases removed from V and 1 base from J, the gap between germline ends came to 5 bases. This CDR3 comprises 14 residues. The CDR3 sequence: CATSDSRSGNTIYF. CDR3 coding DNA: TGTGCCACCAGTGATTCGCGGTCTGGAAACACCATATATTTT.

This clonotype was seen ten or more times. V gene TRBV7-6 combines with J gene TRBJ2-5; a possible D gene is TRBD1 (6 bases). CDR1 is SGHVS and CDR2 is FNYEAQ in the germline V gene. The V end lost 0 bases, the J end lost 4 bases, and 15 bases lay between the germline ends. The CDR3 loop spans 16 amino acids. This CDR3 reads CASSLAAGAGVETQYF. The CDR3 nucleotides read TGTGCCAGCAGCTTAGCGGCAGGGGCAGGGGTAGAGACCCAGTACTTC.

The table lists this clonotype with many counts. V gene TRBV4-1 combines with J gene TRBJ1-1; no clear D gene. The V and J ends lost 1 base and 7 bases respectively, with 19 bases between them. The germline CDR1 and CDR2 sequences are MGHRA and YSYEKL. The CDR3 has 16 residues. In nucleotides, the CDR3 is TGCGCCAGCAGCCAAGGCCCCCCTTTACTCCGGGGTGAAGCTTTCTTT. This codes for CASSQGPPLLRGEAFF.